These 16 T cell receptor beta chains were sequenced from one sample in a study of shared clonotypes between healthy human individuals. The data were produced by immunoSEQ multiplex PCR, yet TCRdb's version contains in-frame clones alone and is incomplete. The sample contains approximately 2.5 million clones, 90% to 95% of which appear only once. Material: naive CD4+ T cells from PBMCs. Subset denoted: CD45RA+ positively selected. These receptors originate from a man aged 18 to 30 in good health. Some clones in this sample may be carry-over from other donors' samples.

A remark on this clone: In the same sample, other DNA sequences code for this CDR3. This chain connects TRBV9 to TRBJ2-2; D remains ambiguous. The CDR3 has 15 residues. Germline CDR1 reads SGDLS; CDR2 reads YYNGEE. Trimming stripped 0 bases from V and 2 bases from J, with 8 bases between. The CDR3 is CASSVGQLNTGELFF. The CDR3 DNA reads TGTGCCAGCAGCGTAGGCCAGCTTAACACCGGGGAGCTGTTTTTT.

This clone has only one observation. The chain joins TRBV7-6 to TRBJ2-2; no clear D. Trimming removed 6 bases at V and 4 bases at J, with 9 bases between. The germline V gene encodes CDR1 SGHVS and CDR2 FNYEAQ. The CDR3 runs to 13 residues. For the CDR3, the DNA is TGTGCCAGCAGTTATCGCAGCACCGGGGAGCTGTTTTTT. It codes for CASSYRSTGELFF.

This sequence joins TRBV7-8 and TRBJ1-1, with TRBD1 matching 8 bases. With V trimmed by 4 bases and J by 4 bases, 8 bases remained unmatched. CDR3 size: 15 residues. CDR1 and CDR2 from the germline V gene are SGHVS and FQNEAQ. The CDR3 region is CASSSRQGLITEAFF. DNA for the CDR3: TGTGCCAGCAGCTCAAGACAGGGGTTGATCACTGAAGCTTTCTTT.

The chain employs TRBV5-1 and TRBJ2-1; 8 bases are shared with TRBD1. Per the germline V gene, CDR1 is SGHRS and CDR2 is YFSETQ. The V segment lost 0 bases and the J segment 4 bases; nucleotides outside the gene matches: 6. CDR3 size: 16 residues. The CDR3 here is CASSLAPGQAYNEQFF. The CDR3 nucleotides are TGCGCCAGCAGCTTGGCCCCGGGACAGGCTTACAATGAGCAGTTCTTC.

The chain joins TRBV2 to TRBJ1-1; D is perhaps TRBD1 (6 bases). V was cut by 3 bases and J by 2 bases, with 19 bases left in between. This CDR3 is 17 amino acids long. Germline CDR1 SNHLY, CDR2 FYNNEI. The CDR3 region has the DNA TGTGCCAGCAGTGACCCAGTAACAAGGACAGATAACACTGAAGCTTTCTTT. Translated: CASSDPVTRTDNTEAFF.

Only a few counts were recorded for this clone. This chain connects TRBV30 to TRBJ1-1; a possible D gene is TRBD1 (5 bases). Germline-derived CDR1 and CDR2 are GTSNPN and SVGIG (reference sequence). V dropped 3 bases and J dropped 4 bases, with 9 bases sitting between them. The CDR3 is made up of 12 amino acids. Here the CDR3 reads CAWRRGGTEAFF. CDR3 nucleotides: TGTGCCTGGAGAAGGGGAGGCACTGAAGCTTTCTTT.

CDR3 sequence (DNA): TGTGCCAGCAGTACGCGGAATGAGCAGTTCTTC. Translating gives CASSTRNEQFF. The chain is built from TRBV6-5 and TRBJ2-1; no clear D gene. With 5 bases removed from V and 7 bases from J, the gap between germline ends came to 6 bases. Germline assignment: CDR1 MNHEY and CDR2 SVGAGI. The CDR3 sequence is 11 residues long.

The V call is TRBV2, the J call TRBJ1-4; the match to TRBD1 covers 9 bases. The trim removed 6 bases at V and 6 bases at J, leaving 8 bases unmatched. The CDR3 has 15 amino acids. Per germline, CDR1 SNHLY and CDR2 FYNNEI. Here the CDR3 DNA reads TGTGCCAGCAGGGTTACGAGGACAGGGGATGAAAAACTGTTTTTT. This translates into CASRVTRTGDEKLFF.

This chain connects TRBV7-3 to TRBJ1-1; the match to TRBD1 covers 9 bases. Looked up from germline, CDR1 is SGHTA and CDR2 is FQGTGA. The CDR3 spans 14 residues. V gave up 5 bases and J gave up 5 bases; unmatched junction bases: 6. The CDR3 DNA reads TGTGCCAGCAGCGCGGACAGGGGAGGGACTGAAGCTTTCTTT. Its protein is CASSADRGGTEAFF.

This sequence joins TRBV7-9 and TRBJ1-4; D uncertain. Trimming left V 3 bases short and J 0 bases short, with 5 bases between. CDR3 length: 14 amino acids. The V gene's germline CDR1 is SEHNR and CDR2 FQNEAQ (reference sequence). The CDR3 region has the DNA TGTGCCAGCAGCTTCACAGCAACTAATGAAAAACTGTTTTTT. This gives the protein CASSFTATNEKLFF.

This chain connects TRBV6-1 to TRBJ2-7, with D maybe TRBD2 (6 bases). V lost 0 bases, J lost 3 bases, and 9 bases lay in between. CDR1 is MNHNS and CDR2 is SASEGT in the germline V gene. This CDR3 is 14 amino acids long. The CDR3 here is CASSEALAYYEQYF. For the CDR3, the DNA is TGTGCCAGCAGTGAAGCCCTAGCGTACTACGAGCAGTACTTC.

The CDR3 nucleotides read TGTGCCAGTAGTATAGCTTGGGACAATGAGCAGTTCTTC. Protein sequence: CASSIAWDNEQFF. J is TRBJ2-1 and V is TRBV19; D not certain. The length of the CDR3 is 13 residues. Per germline, CDR1 LNHDA and CDR2 SQIVND (reference sequence). V was shortened by 1 base and J by 5 bases, with 6 bases between the two germline ends.

V usage is TRBV5-1 and J usage is TRBJ2-1; D not certain. Trimming left V 1 base short and J 5 bases short, with 7 bases between. Germline V gene data show CDR1 as SGHRS and CDR2 as YFSETQ. This CDR3 region has 13 residues. The CDR3 protein is CASSLSPDNEQFF. The CDR3 DNA reads as TGCGCCAGCAGCTTGTCGCCAGACAATGAGCAGTTCTTC. The variable domain in full, with the rest retrieved from reference TRBV5-1 and TRBJ2-1, is KAGVTQTPRYLIKTRGQQVTLSCSPISGHRSVSWYQQTPGQGLQFLFEYFSETQRNKGNFPGRFSGRQFSNSRSEMNVSTLELGDSALYLCASSLSPDNEQFFGPGTRLTVL.

The chain joins TRBV29-1 to TRBJ2-5, with 9 positions matching TRBD1. The CDR3 consists of 14 residues. Germline V gives CDR1 SQVTM, CDR2 ANQGSEA. J lost 5 bases, V lost 6 bases, and 10 bases had no gene match. The CDR3, as DNA: TGCAGCGTGGCCGGGACAGGGAAGGGGGAGACCCAGTACTTC. It codes for CSVAGTGKGETQYF. Filled out from reference TRBV29-1 and TRBJ2-5, the complete variable domain reads SAVISQKPSRDICQRGTSLTIQCQVDSQVTMMFWYRQQPGQSLTLIATANQGSEATYESGFVIDKFPISRPNLTFSTLTVSNMSPEDSSIYLCSVAGTGKGETQYFGPGTRLLVL.

This CDR3 reads CASSLWAPGGNTEAFF. The CDR3 DNA sequence: TGTGCCAGCAGTTTATGGGCCCCTGGCGGGAACACTGAAGCTTTCTTT. The V and J genes are TRBV28 and TRBJ1-1; D is unclear. Between the trimmed V and J ends, which lost 0 bases and 1 base, there was a span of 12 bases. The CDR3 sequence is 16 residues long. CDR1 is MDHEN, CDR2 SYDVKM, per germline.

The J gene is TRBJ2-5, the V gene TRBV11-3; 11 bases agree with TRBD2. The V gene end was trimmed by 4 bases and the J gene end by 2 bases; junction bases not matched to a gene: 3. In germline, CDR1 is SGHNT, CDR2 YENEEA. The CDR3 runs 15 residues. CDR3 amino acids: CASSYGTSGQETQYF. The DNA of the CDR3 is TGTGCCAGCAGCTACGGGACTAGCGGACAAGAGACCCAGTACTTC.